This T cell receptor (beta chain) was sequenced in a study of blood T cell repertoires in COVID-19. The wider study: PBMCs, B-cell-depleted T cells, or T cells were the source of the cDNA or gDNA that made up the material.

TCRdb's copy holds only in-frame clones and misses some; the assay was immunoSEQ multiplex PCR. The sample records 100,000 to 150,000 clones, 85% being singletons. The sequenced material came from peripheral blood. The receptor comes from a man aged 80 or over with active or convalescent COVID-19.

Here the CDR3 DNA reads TGTGCCAGCAGGGTAGCGGGGGCCGGGGGTAATGAGCAGTTCTTC. It is translated as CASRVAGAGGNEQFF. The chain links TRBV6-6 to TRBJ2-1; 9 nucleotides agree with TRBD2. The CDR3 consists of 15 residues. In germline, CDR1 is MNHNY, CDR2 SVGAGI (reference sequence). The V gene end was trimmed by 6 bases and the J gene end by 7 bases; junction bases not matched to a gene: 10.